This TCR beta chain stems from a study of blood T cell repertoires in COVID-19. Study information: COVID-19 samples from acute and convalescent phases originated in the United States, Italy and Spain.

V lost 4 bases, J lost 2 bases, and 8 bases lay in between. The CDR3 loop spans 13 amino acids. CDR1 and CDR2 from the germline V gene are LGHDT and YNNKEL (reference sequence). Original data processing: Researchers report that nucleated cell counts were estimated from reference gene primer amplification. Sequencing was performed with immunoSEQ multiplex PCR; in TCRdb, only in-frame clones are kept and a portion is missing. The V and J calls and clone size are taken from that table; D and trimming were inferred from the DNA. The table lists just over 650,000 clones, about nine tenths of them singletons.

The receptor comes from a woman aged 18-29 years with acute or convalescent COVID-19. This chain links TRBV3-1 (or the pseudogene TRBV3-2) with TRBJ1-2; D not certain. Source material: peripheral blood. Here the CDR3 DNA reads TGTGCCAGCAGCCCCCGAGAAAACTATGGCTACACCTTC. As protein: CASSPRENYGYTF.